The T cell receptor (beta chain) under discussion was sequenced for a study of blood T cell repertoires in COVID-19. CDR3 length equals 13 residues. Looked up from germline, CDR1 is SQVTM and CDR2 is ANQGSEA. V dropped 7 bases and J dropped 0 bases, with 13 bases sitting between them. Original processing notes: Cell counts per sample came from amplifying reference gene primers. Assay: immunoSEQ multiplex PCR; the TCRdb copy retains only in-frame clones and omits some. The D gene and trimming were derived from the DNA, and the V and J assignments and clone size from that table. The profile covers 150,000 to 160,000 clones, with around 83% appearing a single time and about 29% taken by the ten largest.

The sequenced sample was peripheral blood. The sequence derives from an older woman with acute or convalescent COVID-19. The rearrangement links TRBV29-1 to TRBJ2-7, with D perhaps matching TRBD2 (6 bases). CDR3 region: CSAVTGSSYEQYF. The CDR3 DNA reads TGCAGCGCGGTCACCGGGAGCTCCTACGAGCAGTACTTC.